This T cell receptor beta chain was retrieved from a study of blood T cell repertoires in COVID-19. Followed longitudinally, the Seattle patients had been enrolled during active infection. Clones were sequenced by immunoSEQ multiplex PCR, and TCRdb holds only the in-frame ones, with some missing. In the table there are a few hundred thousand clones, 90% of which are singletons. This CDR3 comprises 12 residues. V lost 4 bases and J 6 bases, leaving 11 bases between the germline ends. From germline, CDR1 is SGDLS and CDR2 YYNGEE. Input material: peripheral blood. The TCR comes from a woman aged 25 to 39 with COVID-19, enrolled during active disease. The rearrangement joins TRBV9 to TRBJ2-7; TRBD1 is a possible D gene (6 bases). The CDR3 region has the DNA TGTGCCAGCAGCTCCGTGGGGGCCGAGCAGTACTTC. This codes for CASSSVGAEQYF.